This is a list of T cell receptor beta chains from one sample in a study of cytomegalovirus exposure and HLA in healthy donors. The table came from immunoSEQ multiplex PCR; TCRdb's copy has only in-frame clones and leaves some out. The sample lists fewer than 85,000 clones; roughly 90% were seen once. Sequencing was carried out using PBMCs. All receptors come from a woman younger than 35 in good health and CMV-seropositive. Both conserved end residues are part of each CDR3. The D gene is left open where the match is weak. A row's size may be missing; if present it is once, few, many or a size class.

TRBD1	TRBJ2-7	TRBV4-1	-	TGCGCCAGCAGCCTCTCGGAGGGGGCAGGGGGCAGCTCCTACGAGCAGTACTTC	CASSLSEGAGGSSYEQYF
TRBD1	TRBJ2-6	TRBV10-3	-	TGTGCCATCACTCCAGGGGGCTCCGGGGCCAACGTCCTGACTTTC	CAITPGGSGANVLTF
TRBD2	TRBJ2-5	TRBV10-3	few	TGTGCCATCAGTGATATCCGCGGGGGGGCCAGAGAGACCCAGTACTTC	CAISDIRGGARETQYF
-	TRBJ2-3	TRBV15	-	TGTGCCACCAGCAGAGATGGAGCAGATACGCAGTATTTT	CATSRDGADTQYF
-	TRBJ2-1	TRBV6-4	few	TGTGCCAGCAGCGGTGGGAGCGAAGGGGGTGAGCAGTTCTTC	CASSGGSEGGEQFF
TRBD2	TRBJ2-3	TRBV4-2	-	TGTGCCAGCAGCCTCTTGGGTTCACTAGCGGGGGGGCCGGGAGCAGATACGCAGTATTTT	CASSLLGSLAGGPGADTQYF
-	TRBJ2-3	TRBV6-1	-	TGTGCCAGCAGTGTCAAAGATACGCAGTATTTT	CASSVKDTQYF
-	TRBJ2-1	TRBV29-1	-	TGCAGCGTTTCGGGAGCCTCCTACAATGAGCAGTTCTTC	CSVSGASYNEQFF
-	TRBJ1-1	TRBV29-1	-	TGCAGCGTTGGGTGGGGGGACACTGAAGCTTTCTTT	CSVGWGDTEAFF
-	TRBJ2-5	TRBV7-8	-	TGTGCCAGCAGCCCGGGGGAGACCCAGTACTTC	CASSPGETQYF
TRBD1	TRBJ1-5	TRBV4-1	-	TGCGCCAGCAGCCAGGCTGGACAGGGTTTATTCAATCAGCCCCAGCATTTT	CASSQAGQGLFNQPQHF
TRBD2	TRBJ2-2	TRBV5-1	-	TGCGCCAGCAGAAACCTAGCGGGGGCGAACACCGGGGAGCTGTTTTTT	CASRNLAGANTGELFF
TRBD1	TRBJ1-2	TRBV14	few	TGTGCCAGCAGCCAAGATAGGACAGGGGTTCTCCATGGCTACACCTTC	CASSQDRTGVLHGYTF
-	TRBJ2-1	TRBV7-6	-	TGTGCCAGCAGCTTGGTCGGACTATCCAATGAGCAGTTCTTC	CASSLVGLSNEQFF
TRBD1	TRBJ2-7	TRBV28	-	TGTGCCAGCAGCTTCGTTGACAGGGGGCCCTACGAGCAGTACTTC	CASSFVDRGPYEQYF
-	TRBJ1-1	TRBV2	-	TGTGCCAGGACGACGGCGGGAAGGGAAGCTTTCTTT	CARTTAGREAFF
TRBD2	TRBJ2-1	TRBV6-5	-	TGTGCCAGCAGTTACGAAACGGGAGGGTACAATGAGCAGTTCTTC	CASSYETGGYNEQFF
-	TRBJ2-5	TRBV18	-	TGTGCCAGCTCACCACCGCTACAGGGCGAAGAGACCCAGTACTTC	CASSPPLQGEETQYF
TRBD2	TRBJ2-5	TRBV4-2	few	TGTGCCAGCAGCCAGCAAGAGGGGCGGGGGGCGGAGACCCAGTACTTC	CASSQQEGRGAETQYF
TRBD1	TRBJ2-7	TRBV5-1	-	TGCGCCAGCAGCTTGGCCGCCAGGGGGCTATCCTACGAGCAGTACTTC	CASSLAARGLSYEQYF
TRBD2	TRBJ2-1	TRBV9	-	TGTGCCAGCAGCGTAGGACAGCGGGAGACTGTCAATGAGCAGTTCTTC	CASSVGQRETVNEQFF
TRBD2	TRBJ2-1	TRBV7-9	-	TGTGCCAGCAGCTCTGTCATCAGCGGGAGTAGCTCCTACAATGAGCAGTTCTTC	CASSSVISGSSSYNEQFF
-	TRBJ2-7	TRBV29-1	-	TGCAGCGCCCCGCTCTGGGGGACACACCCGGGACCGACGGAGGTGGACCACCTCTACGAGCAGTACTTC	CSAPLWGTHPGPTEVDHLYEQYF
TRBD2	TRBJ2-3	TRBV9	-	TGTGCCAGCAGCGCTGTAGCGGGATCGGGTCCAGATACGCAGTATTTT	CASSAVAGSGPDTQYF
-	TRBJ2-7	TRBV11-2	-	TGTGCCAGCAGCTTCGAGCAGGGGTTGGCCTACGAGCAGTACTTC	CASSFEQGLAYEQYF
TRBD1	TRBJ2-7	TRBV28	-	TGTGCCAGCAGTTTAGGGACAGGAGGGGGCTACGAGCAGTACTTC	CASSLGTGGGYEQYF
TRBD1	TRBJ1-5	TRBV28	-	TGTGCCAGCAGTTACAGGGGGCGACCCTACGAGCCCCAGCATTTT	CASSYRGRPYEPQHF
TRBD1	TRBJ1-1	TRBV15	-	TGTGCCACCAGCCCGGGACAGGGCCGTTTCGGAGCTTTCTTT	CATSPGQGRFGAFF
-	TRBJ1-3	TRBV6-1	-	TGTGCCAGCAGTGAAGCGTCGTGGGGCAGTAAAATAAACACCATATATTTT	CASSEASWGSKINTIYF
TRBD1	TRBJ2-7	TRBV7-8	once	TGTGCCAGCAGCTCCAGGACCCCGGGACAGGGGGCGGGGGAGCAGTACTTC	CASSSRTPGQGAGEQYF
-	TRBJ2-5	TRBV2	-	TGTGCCAGCAGTGAACCGGGAACCGGGACCCAGTACTTC	CASSEPGTGTQYF
-	TRBJ1-1	TRBV5-4	-	TGTGCCAGCAGCTTCCGTAGCGCTGAAGCTTTCTTT	CASSFRSAEAFF
TRBD2	TRBJ2-3	TRBV11-3	-	TGTGCCAGCCTCTCGGGGGGGGGCCTTAGCACAGATACGCAGTATTTT	CASLSGGGLSTDTQYF
-	TRBJ1-5	TRBV4-1	-	TGCGCCAGCAGCCAAGATTGGGGGAGGCGGAATCAGCCCCAGCATTTT	CASSQDWGRRNQPQHF
TRBD1	TRBJ1-4	TRBV19	-	TGTGCCAGTAGTATTGACAGGGGGCCTGAAAAACTGTTTTTT	CASSIDRGPEKLFF
-	TRBJ2-1	TRBV2	-	TGTGCCAGCAGTGATTTTGGCACCAAAAACAATGAGCAGTTCTTC	CASSDFGTKNNEQFF
-	TRBJ2-3	TRBV7-9	-	TGTGCCAGCAGCTTAGAGGGGCAGACAGATACGCAGTATTTT	CASSLEGQTDTQYF
-	TRBJ1-5	TRBV4-3	-	TGCGCCAGCAGCCAAGAACCCTATAGCAATCAGCCCCAGCATTTT	CASSQEPYSNQPQHF
-	TRBJ1-2	TRBV11-2	few	TGTGCCAGCAGCTTATCCGGGTCTAGCTATGGCTACACCTTC	CASSLSGSSYGYTF
TRBD1	TRBJ2-1	TRBV5-1	-	TGCGCCAGCAGCTTACAGGGGTACAATGAGCAGTTCTTC	CASSLQGYNEQFF
TRBD1	TRBJ1-2	TRBV27	-	TGTGCCAGCAGTCCGCTGGGACAGTATGGCTACACCTTC	CASSPLGQYGYTF
-	TRBJ2-7	TRBV6-1	-	TGTGCCAGCATTGGAGGGAAGTACTACGAGCAGTACTTC	CASIGGKYYEQYF
-	TRBJ2-1	TRBV2	-	TGTGCCAGCAGTCCGAGGCTGGATACTGAGCAGTTCTTC	CASSPRLDTEQFF
-	TRBJ1-1	TRBV14	-	TGTGCCAGCAGCCCCCAGGGGTGGGACACTGAAGCTTTCTTT	CASSPQGWDTEAFF
-	TRBJ1-5	TRBV28	-	TGTGCCAGCAGTTTACTCAGGGAGGGCAATCAGCCCCAGCATTTT	CASSLLREGNQPQHF
-	TRBJ2-7	TRBV18	-	TGTGCCAGCTCACCTTCCTCCCGAACAGCCTACGAGCAGTACTTC	CASSPSSRTAYEQYF
TRBD2	TRBJ2-7	TRBV27	-	TGTGCCAGCGGACCCGGGACTAGCGGATCCTACGAGCAGTACTTC	CASGPGTSGSYEQYF
-	TRBJ2-2	TRBV23-1	once	TGCGCCAGCAGTCAATTTCGGGGCACCGGGGAGCTGTTTTTT	CASSQFRGTGELFF
TRBD1	TRBJ2-3	TRBV29-1	few	TGCAGCGTTGATTTAGGACAGGGAACAGATACGCAGTATTTT	CSVDLGQGTDTQYF
TRBD2	TRBJ2-1	TRBV9	-	TGTGCCAGCAGCGTAGGAGCGGGGGACAACAATAGTGAGCAGTTCTTC	CASSVGAGDNNSEQFF
TRBD2	TRBJ2-1	TRBV29-1	-	TGCAGCTCCGGGACTAGCGGGATGGCTGAGCAGTTCTTC	CSSGTSGMAEQFF
-	TRBJ1-5	TRBV18	few	TGTGCCAGCTCACCCGTTACAGATCAGCCCCAGCATTTT	CASSPVTDQPQHF
-	TRBJ2-2	TRBV6-1	few	TGTGCCAGCAGTCTAGCCTCGAACACCGGGGAGCTGTTTTTT	CASSLASNTGELFF
TRBD2	TRBJ2-1	TRBV27	once	TGTGCCACCTCCCTTGCTAGCGGTAACAATGAGCAGTTCTTC	CATSLASGNNEQFF
-	TRBJ1-1	TRBV4-1	-	TGCGCCAGCAGTCTAGGAGTGAACACTGAAGCTTTCTTT	CASSLGVNTEAFF